These T cell receptor beta chains were read from a single sample in a study of blood T cells in healthy people across ages. TCRdb reprocessed the 5' RACE reads with MiXCR, giving one entry per CDR3 protein. The data contain hundreds of thousands of distinct CDR3 sequences, around three fifths of them singletons. Sequencing was performed on blood. These receptor sequences come from a middle-aged man in good health. CDR3s include the opening cysteine and the closing phenylalanine or tryptophan. Each record gives: J gene, CDR3 length, V gene, D gene, clone size, CDR3 protein, CDR3 DNA. The D gene is left open where the match is weak. The size field is filled for only some rows; it gives once, few, many or a size class.

J: TRBJ1-5; length: 15; V: TRBV5-1; D: .; size: few; CDR3: CASSSAPGIAQPQHF; DNA: TGCGCCAGCAGCTCCGCCCCAGGGATTGCCCAGCCCCAGCATTTT
J: TRBJ2-7; length: 15; V: TRBV13; D: TRBD2; size: .; CDR3: CASSLPGEGVDEQYF; DNA: TGTGCCAGCAGCTTACCGGGGGAGGGCGTCGACGAGCAGTACTTC
J: TRBJ1-2; length: 15; V: TRBV7-9; D: TRBD1; size: few; CDR3: CASSLVGTGNYGYTF; DNA: TGTGCCAGCAGCTTAGTAGGGACAGGGAACTATGGCTACACCTTC
J: TRBJ2-3; length: 16; V: TRBV7-3; D: TRBD2; size: .; CDR3: CASSNGLAGFTDTQYF; DNA: TGTGCCAGCAGCAATGGACTAGCGGGATTCACAGATACGCAGTATTTT
J: TRBJ1-5; length: 15; V: TRBV7-2; D: .; size: .; CDR3: CASSLVGGANQPQHF; DNA: TGTGCCAGCAGCTTAGTCGGGGGGGCGAATCAGCCCCAGCATTTT
J: TRBJ2-7; length: 14; V: TRBV11-2; D: TRBD1; size: .; CDR3: CASRPQGARNEQYF; DNA: TGTGCCAGCAGACCCCAGGGGGCGAGGAACGAGCAGTACTTC
J: TRBJ1-2; length: 13; V: TRBV28; D: .; size: .; CDR3: CASSLDGAYGYTF; DNA: TGTGCCAGCAGTTTAGATGGGGCCTATGGCTACACCTTC
J: TRBJ1-1; length: 14; V: TRBV5-1; D: .; size: few; CDR3: CASSAVRENTEAFF; DNA: TGCGCCAGCAGCGCGGTCAGGGAGAACACTGAAGCTTTCTTT
J: TRBJ1-1; length: 13; V: TRBV12-3/TRBV12-4; D: .; size: .; CDR3: CASSFGMGTEAFF; DNA: TGTGCCAGCAGTTTCGGGATGGGGACTGAAGCTTTCTTT
J: TRBJ1-2; length: 15; V: TRBV28; D: TRBD1; size: few; CDR3: CASSDRTGWDYGYTF; DNA: TGTGCCAGCAGTGACAGGACAGGGTGGGACTATGGCTACACCTTC
J: TRBJ2-3; length: 17; V: TRBV9; D: .; size: .; CDR3: CASSVVPNTFGTDTQYF; DNA: TGTGCCAGCAGCGTAGTGCCAAATACTTTTGGCACAGATACGCAGTATTTT
J: TRBJ2-7; length: 16; V: TRBV28; D: .; size: .; CDR3: CASSLPDRFSPYEQYF; DNA: TGTGCCAGCAGTTTACCAGACAGGTTTAGTCCCTACGAGCAGTACTTC
J: TRBJ2-3; length: 15; V: TRBV12-3/TRBV12-4; D: .; size: .; CDR3: CASSSGTETINTQYF; DNA: TGTGCCAGCAGCTCCGGGACGGAGACGATTAATACGCAGTATTTT
J: TRBJ1-4; length: 14; V: TRBV2; D: .; size: .; CDR3: CANGGGATNEKLFF; DNA: TGTGCCAACGGAGGGGGGGCAACTAATGAAAAACTGTTTTTT
J: TRBJ2-7; length: 15; V: TRBV20-1; D: TRBD2; size: .; CDR3: CSALPTSGSGDEQYF; DNA: TGCAGTGCTTTACCTACTAGCGGGAGTGGCGACGAGCAGTACTTC
J: TRBJ2-5; length: 15; V: TRBV20-1; D: .; size: .; CDR3: CSARDPLGDPNEQYF; DNA: TGCAGTGCTAGAGACCCCCTGGGGGACCCCAATGAGCAGTACTTC
J: TRBJ2-7; length: 14; V: TRBV5-5; D: .; size: .; CDR3: CASSLIRWAYEQYF; DNA: TGTGCCAGCAGCTTAATCAGGTGGGCCTACGAGCAGTACTTC
J: TRBJ2-5; length: 15; V: TRBV7-2; D: TRBD2; size: .; CDR3: CASSLTGTSEETQYF; DNA: TGTGCCAGCAGCTTGACCGGGACTAGCGAAGAGACCCAGTACTTC
J: TRBJ2-7; length: 13; V: TRBV2; D: .; size: .; CDR3: CASSLDRHYEQYF; DNA: TGTGCCAGCAGTCTTGACAGGCACTACGAGCAGTACTTC
J: TRBJ2-5; length: 16; V: TRBV20-1; D: .; size: .; CDR3: CSARDMEGVIRETQYF; DNA: TGCAGTGCTAGAGATATGGAGGGAGTGATTCGAGAGACCCAGTACTTC
J: TRBJ2-5; length: 15; V: TRBV5-1; D: .; size: few; CDR3: CASSRSRRDQETQYF; DNA: TGCGCCAGCAGCCGGTCCAGGCGGGATCAAGAGACCCAGTACTTC
J: TRBJ1-2; length: 14; V: TRBV20-1; D: TRBD1; size: .; CDR3: CSAPGQATVYGYTF; DNA: TGCAGTGCCCCGGGACAGGCGACTGTCTATGGCTACACCTTC
J: TRBJ2-2; length: 14; V: TRBV7-2; D: TRBD1; size: .; CDR3: CASGWGQYTGELFF; DNA: TGTGCCAGCGGCTGGGGACAGTACACCGGGGAGCTGTTTTTT
J: TRBJ2-1; length: 21; V: TRBV11-1; D: TRBD2; size: few; CDR3: CASGPSGVAGGLPIFDNEQFF; DNA: TGTGCCAGCGGACCTAGTGGAGTAGCGGGAGGGTTACCCATATTCGACAATGAGCAGTTCTTC
J: TRBJ1-1; length: 14; V: TRBV11-3; D: .; size: .; CDR3: CASSLEQGGTEAFF; DNA: TGTGCCAGCAGCTTGGAACAGGGAGGGACTGAAGCTTTCTTT
J: TRBJ2-5; length: 13; V: TRBV7-7; D: TRBD1; size: many; CDR3: CASSQGQLETQYF; DNA: TGTGCCAGCAGCCAGGGACAGCTAGAGACCCAGTACTTC
J: TRBJ2-5; length: 14; V: TRBV6-2/TRBV6-3; D: .; size: .; CDR3: CASSYREFKETQYF; DNA: TGTGCCAGCAGTTACCGGGAGTTTAAAGAGACCCAGTACTTC
J: TRBJ2-7; length: 15; V: TRBV18; D: TRBD1; size: .; CDR3: CASSPPQGVLYEQYF; DNA: TGTGCCAGCTCACCACCCCAGGGGGTTCTCTACGAGCAGTACTTC
J: TRBJ2-6; length: 15; V: TRBV3-1; D: .; size: few; CDR3: CASSQIGAGANVLTF; DNA: TGTGCCAGCAGCCAAATAGGGGCTGGGGCCAACGTCCTGACTTTC
J: TRBJ2-3; length: 16; V: TRBV7-2; D: TRBD2; size: .; CDR3: CASSFLVAGAADTQYF; DNA: TGTGCCAGCAGCTTTTTGGTAGCGGGGGCCGCAGATACGCAGTATTTT
J: TRBJ2-4; length: 14; V: TRBV18; D: .; size: .; CDR3: CASSPPGSQNIQYF; DNA: TGTGCCAGCTCACCACCTGGGTCCCAAAACATTCAGTACTTC
J: TRBJ2-2; length: 16; V: TRBV7-9; D: .; size: .; CDR3: CASSLSTRGNTGELFF; DNA: TGTGCCAGCAGCTTATCCACTCGGGGGAACACCGGGGAGCTGTTTTTT
J: TRBJ2-7; length: 19; V: TRBV4-3; D: TRBD2; size: few; CDR3: CASSQETSGDPISSYEQYF; DNA: TGCGCCAGCAGCCAAGAGACTAGCGGGGATCCCATCAGCTCCTACGAGCAGTACTTC
J: TRBJ2-5; length: 15; V: TRBV5-1; D: TRBD2; size: .; CDR3: CASSTSGTSVETQYF; DNA: TGCGCCAGCAGCACGTCCGGGACTAGCGTAGAGACCCAGTACTTC
J: TRBJ2-5; length: 14; V: TRBV20-1; D: .; size: .; CDR3: CSARSPGHQETQYF; DNA: TGCAGTGCTAGAAGCCCGGGCCACCAAGAGACCCAGTACTTC
J: TRBJ2-3; length: 12; V: TRBV29-1; D: .; size: .; CDR3: CSVEPGTDTQYF; DNA: TGCAGCGTTGAGCCGGGGACAGATACGCAGTATTTT
J: TRBJ1-5; length: 15; V: TRBV4-2; D: TRBD1; size: few; CDR3: CASKQTGTVSQPQHF; DNA: TGTGCCAGCAAACAGACAGGGACGGTTTCTCAGCCCCAGCATTTT
J: TRBJ2-4; length: 12; V: TRBV28; D: .; size: .; CDR3: CASSFGPDIQYF; DNA: TGTGCCAGCAGTTTTGGTCCGGACATTCAGTACTTC
J: TRBJ2-3; length: 16; V: TRBV25-1; D: .; size: .; CDR3: CASSDTSDYLTDTQYF; DNA: TGTGCCAGCAGCGACACCTCGGACTACCTCACAGATACGCAGTATTTT
J: TRBJ2-5; length: 14; V: TRBV7-7; D: TRBD2; size: .; CDR3: CASSTRTSTETQYF; DNA: TGTGCTAGCAGCACCCGGACTAGCACGGAGACCCAGTACTTC
J: TRBJ1-1; length: 14; V: TRBV2; D: .; size: .; CDR3: CASSGRGMNTEAFF; DNA: TGTGCCAGCAGTGGACGGGGGATGAACACTGAAGCTTTCTTT
J: TRBJ2-5; length: 14; V: TRBV5-4; D: TRBD2; size: few; CDR3: CASSKDGGQETQYF; DNA: TGTGCCAGCAGCAAGGACGGGGGGCAAGAGACCCAGTACTTC
J: TRBJ2-3; length: 14; V: TRBV10-3; D: .; size: .; CDR3: CAIRPGASSDTQYF; DNA: TGTGCCATCAGACCGGGAGCTAGCTCAGATACGCAGTATTTT
J: TRBJ2-7; length: 15; V: TRBV5-1; D: TRBD2; size: .; CDR3: CASSLRPSGSNEQYF; DNA: TGCGCCAGCAGCTTACGTCCTAGCGGTTCGAATGAGCAGTACTTC
J: TRBJ2-7; length: 15; V: TRBV7-2; D: .; size: .; CDR3: CASSLYDPGTYEQYF; DNA: TGTGCCAGCAGCTTATACGACCCAGGGACCTACGAGCAGTACTTC
J: TRBJ1-6; length: 14; V: TRBV28; D: TRBD1; size: .; CDR3: CASIRDRLNSPLHF; DNA: TGTGCCAGCATCCGGGACAGACTCAATTCACCCCTCCACTTT
J: TRBJ2-3; length: 16; V: TRBV5-1; D: TRBD2; size: .; CDR3: CASSPGGRGYTDTQYF; DNA: TGCGCCAGCAGCCCGGGCGGGAGGGGCTACACAGATACGCAGTATTTT
J: TRBJ1-2; length: 16; V: TRBV6-5; D: TRBD1; size: few; CDR3: CASSYIGQGPNYGYTF; DNA: TGTGCCAGCAGTTATATAGGACAGGGGCCTAACTATGGCTACACCTTC
J: TRBJ2-3; length: 14; V: TRBV20-1; D: TRBD2; size: .; CDR3: CSASDGGAIDTQYF; DNA: TGCAGTGCTAGTGACGGGGGGGCCATAGATACGCAGTATTTT
J: TRBJ1-5; length: 12; V: TRBV12-3/TRBV12-4; D: .; size: .; CDR3: CASKRGDQPQHF; DNA: TGTGCCAGCAAACGAGGGGATCAGCCCCAGCATTTT
J: TRBJ1-1; length: 15; V: TRBV5-1; D: .; size: .; CDR3: CASSSSAGGYAEAFF; DNA: TGCGCCAGCAGCTCGTCTGCGGGGGGTTACGCTGAAGCTTTCTTT
J: TRBJ1-2; length: 15; V: TRBV7-7; D: .; size: .; CDR3: CASSWEPGSYYGYTF; DNA: TGTGCCAGCAGCTGGGAACCGGGCTCCTACTATGGCTACACCTTC
J: TRBJ1-2; length: 15; V: TRBV19; D: .; size: .; CDR3: CASSISPGKGHGYTF; DNA: TGTGCCAGTAGTATATCCCCCGGCAAGGGCCATGGCTACACCTTC
J: TRBJ2-7; length: 11; V: TRBV6-5; D: .; size: few; CDR3: CASSYLGEQYF; DNA: TGTGCCAGCAGTTACCTCGGCGAGCAGTACTTC
J: TRBJ2-3; length: 15; V: TRBV20-1; D: .; size: .; CDR3: CSALAGQELTDTQYF; DNA: TGCAGTGCTCTTGCTGGGCAGGAGTTAACAGATACGCAGTATTTT